A selection of T cell receptor gamma chains follows, all from one sample in a study of Vδ1+ human thymocytes. TCRdb re-called the multiplex PCR reads using CATT. The sample holds 25,000 to 35,000 gamma-chain clones, 20% to 25% seen once. Sequenced input: Vdelta1+ gamma-delta thymocytes from the thymus. Every receptor here comes from a boy under three years old who had congenital heart surgery. Each CDR3 is given with its conserved first and last residue. Where a row states a size, it is once, few, many or the class of an expanded clone; other rows omit it.

j_call cdr3_length v_call clone_size cdr3_aa cdr3_nt
TRGJP 16 TRGV2 . CATWDVQELGKKIKVF TGTGCCACCTGGGACGTGCAAGAGTTGGGCAAAAAAATCAAGGTATTT
TRGJ1/TRGJ2 10 TRGV2 . CATWGFEKLF TGTGCCACCTGGGGATTCGAGAAACTCTTT
TRGJ1/TRGJ2 16 TRGV4 few CATWDGYFKAYYKKLF TGTGCCACCTGGGATGGTTACTTTAAAGCTTATTATAAGAAACTCTTT
TRGJ1/TRGJ2 13 TRGV9 few CALWDLSYYKKLF TGTGCCTTGTGGGACCTATCTTATTATAAGAAACTCTTT
TRGJ1/TRGJ2 15 TRGV2 few CATWDGHRNYYKKLF TGTGCCACCTGGGACGGGCATCGGAATTATTATAAGAAACTCTTT
TRGJ1/TRGJ2 12 TRGV4 few CTTWGVYYKKLF TGTACCACCTGGGGGGTCTATTATAAGAAACTCTTT
TRGJ1/TRGJ2 15 TRGV5 . CATWDRRRLGYKKLF TGTGCCACCTGGGACAGGCGGCGATTAGGGTATAAGAAACTCTTC
TRGJ1/TRGJ2 12 TRGV4 few CATWDILGKKLF TGTGCCACCTGGGACATATTGGGGAAGAAACTCTTT
TRGJ1/TRGJ2 15 TRGV5 few CATWDRPANYYKKLF TGTGCCACCTGGGACAGGCCGGCAAATTATTATAAGAAACTCTTT
TRGJP 18 TRGV8 . CATWDGRSEELGKKIKVF TGTGCCACCTGGGACGGGCGATCAGAAGAGTTGGGCAAAAAAATCAAGGTATTT
TRGJ1/TRGJ2 12 TRGV4 . CATWDGGYKKLF TGTGCCACCTGGGATGGGGGCTATAAGAAACTCTTT
TRGJP2 13 TRGV4 . CATWDPRDWIKTF TGTGCCACCTGGGATCCGCGTGATTGGATCAAGACGTTT
TRGJ1/TRGJ2 11 TRGV8 medium-sized CATWDLYKKLF TGTGCCACCTGGGATCTTTATAAGAAACTCTTT
TRGJ1/TRGJ2 14 TRGV2 . CATWANPSSGKKLF TGTGCCACCTGGGCCAACCCTAGCTCGGGTAAGAAACTCTTT
TRGJ1/TRGJ2 11 TRGV9 . CALWEPIKKLF TGTGCCTTGTGGGAACCGATTAAGAAACTCTTT
TRGJ1/TRGJ2 14 TRGV9 . CALWEVGNYYKKLF TGTGCCTTGTGGGAGGTAGGGAATTATTATAAGAAACTCTTT
TRGJP2 17 TRGV5 once CATWGPLGYSSDWIKTF TGTGCCACCTGGGGCCCGTTGGGATATAGTAGTGATTGGATCAAGACGTTT